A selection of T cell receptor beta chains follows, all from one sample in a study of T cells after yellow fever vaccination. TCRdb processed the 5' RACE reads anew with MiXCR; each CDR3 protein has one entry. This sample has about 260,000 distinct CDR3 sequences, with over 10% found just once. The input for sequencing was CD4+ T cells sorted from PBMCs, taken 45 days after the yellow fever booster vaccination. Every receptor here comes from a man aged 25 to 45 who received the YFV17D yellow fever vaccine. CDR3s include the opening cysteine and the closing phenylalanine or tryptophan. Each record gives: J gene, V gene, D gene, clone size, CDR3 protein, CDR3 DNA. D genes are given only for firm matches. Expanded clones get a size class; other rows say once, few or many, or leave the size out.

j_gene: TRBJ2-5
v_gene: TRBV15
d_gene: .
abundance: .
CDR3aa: CATSSSNREPQETQYF
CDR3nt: TGTGCCACCAGCAGCTCGAACAGGGAACCACAAGAGACCCAGTACTTC

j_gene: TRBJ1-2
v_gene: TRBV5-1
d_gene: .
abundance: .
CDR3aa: CASSAAPGLNYGYTF
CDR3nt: TGCGCCAGCAGCGCGGCCCCGGGACTCAACTATGGCTACACCTTC

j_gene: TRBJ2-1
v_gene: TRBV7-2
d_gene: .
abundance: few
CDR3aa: CASSLAVGNNEQFF
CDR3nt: TGTGCCAGCAGCTTAGCGGTGGGTAACAATGAGCAGTTCTTC

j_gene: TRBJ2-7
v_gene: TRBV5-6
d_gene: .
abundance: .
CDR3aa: CASSLRPVGEQYF
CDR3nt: TGTGCCAGCAGCCTACGCCCGGTTGGCGAGCAGTACTTC

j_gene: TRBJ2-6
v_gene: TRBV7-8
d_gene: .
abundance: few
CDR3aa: CASSARNRDGANVLTF
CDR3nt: TGTGCCAGCAGCGCACGCAACAGGGATGGGGCCAACGTCCTGACTTTC

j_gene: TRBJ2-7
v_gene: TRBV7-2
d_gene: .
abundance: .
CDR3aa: CASSLNRGGGEQYF
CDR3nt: TGTGCCAGCAGCTTAAACAGGGGAGGAGGGGAGCAGTACTTC

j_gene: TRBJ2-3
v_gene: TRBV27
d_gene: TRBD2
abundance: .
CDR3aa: CASSSRTSGGGDTQYF
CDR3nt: TGTGCCAGCAGCTCTAGGACTAGCGGAGGGGGAGATACGCAGTATTTT

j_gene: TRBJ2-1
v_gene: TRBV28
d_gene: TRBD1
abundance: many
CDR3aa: CASSSMTGEFF
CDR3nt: TGTGCCAGCAGTTCGATGACAGGGGAGTTCTTC

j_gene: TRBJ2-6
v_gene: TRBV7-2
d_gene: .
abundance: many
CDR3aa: CASSLAGGHSGANVLTF
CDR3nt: TGTGCCAGCAGCTTAGCGGGCGGTCATTCTGGGGCCAACGTCCTGACTTTC

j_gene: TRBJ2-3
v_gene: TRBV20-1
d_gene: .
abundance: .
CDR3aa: CSARDSGRGLDTQYF
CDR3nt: TGCAGTGCTAGAGATTCAGGCAGGGGTCTAGATACGCAGTATTTT

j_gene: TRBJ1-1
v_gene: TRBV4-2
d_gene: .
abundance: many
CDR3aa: CASSQGGVNTEAFF
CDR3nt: TGTGCCAGCAGCCAAGGTGGGGTGAACACTGAAGCTTTCTTT

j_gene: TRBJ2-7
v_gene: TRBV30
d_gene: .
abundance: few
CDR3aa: CAWRYRRTLYEQYF
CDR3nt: TGTGCCTGGAGATACCGCAGGACCCTCTACGAGCAGTACTTC

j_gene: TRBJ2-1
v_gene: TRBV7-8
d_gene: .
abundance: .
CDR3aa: CASSGAERSNEQFF
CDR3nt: TGTGCCAGCAGCGGGGCGGAGCGGAGCAATGAGCAGTTCTTC

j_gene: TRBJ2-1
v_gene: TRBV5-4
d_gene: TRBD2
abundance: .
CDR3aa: CASSLATGGPGNEQFF
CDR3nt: TGTGCCAGCAGCTTGGCCACGGGAGGGCCTGGCAATGAGCAGTTCTTC

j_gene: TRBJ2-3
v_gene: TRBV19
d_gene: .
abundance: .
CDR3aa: CASTLTSTTDTQYF
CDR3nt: TGTGCCAGTACCCTAACCTCGACGACAGATACGCAGTATTTT

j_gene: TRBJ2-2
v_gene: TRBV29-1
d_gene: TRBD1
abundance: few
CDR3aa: CSVRTGGTGELFF
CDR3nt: TGCAGCGTGAGGACAGGGGGGACCGGGGAGCTGTTTTTT

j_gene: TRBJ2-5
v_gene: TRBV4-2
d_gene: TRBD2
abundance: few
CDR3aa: CASSHPPGLAGDHGTQYF
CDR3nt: TGTGCCAGCAGCCATCCCCCCGGACTAGCGGGAGATCACGGGACCCAGTACTTC

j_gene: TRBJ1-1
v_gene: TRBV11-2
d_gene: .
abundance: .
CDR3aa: CASSPNLGTEAFF
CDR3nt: TGTGCCAGCAGCCCAAATTTGGGCACTGAAGCTTTCTTT

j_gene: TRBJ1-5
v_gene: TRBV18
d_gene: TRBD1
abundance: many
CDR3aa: CASSLGTGFNQPQHF
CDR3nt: TGTGCCAGCTCACTAGGGACAGGGTTCAATCAGCCCCAGCATTTT

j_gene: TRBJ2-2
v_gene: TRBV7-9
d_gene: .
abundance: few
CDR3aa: CASSSNREGNTGELFF
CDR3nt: TGTGCCAGCAGCAGTAACAGGGAAGGGAACACCGGGGAGCTGTTTTTT

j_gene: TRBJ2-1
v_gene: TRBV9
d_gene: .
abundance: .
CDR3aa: CASSAQWYNEQFF
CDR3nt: TGTGCCAGCAGCGCCCAGTGGTACAATGAGCAGTTCTTC

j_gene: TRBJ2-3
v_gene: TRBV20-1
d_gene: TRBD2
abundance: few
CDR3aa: CSAPRLAGERDTQYF
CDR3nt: TGCAGTGCCCCCCGACTAGCGGGAGAAAGAGATACGCAGTATTTT

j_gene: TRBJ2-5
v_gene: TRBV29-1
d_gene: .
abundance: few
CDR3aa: CSVSVAFSTQYF
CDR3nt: TGCAGCGTTTCAGTGGCCTTCTCCACCCAGTACTTC

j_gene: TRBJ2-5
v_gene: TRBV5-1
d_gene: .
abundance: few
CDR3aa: CASSWGPETQYF
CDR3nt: TGCGCCAGCAGCTGGGGCCCAGAGACCCAGTACTTC

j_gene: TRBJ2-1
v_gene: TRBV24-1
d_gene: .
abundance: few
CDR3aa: CATSESSNEQFF
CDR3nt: TGTGCCACCAGTGAATCAAGCAATGAGCAGTTCTTC

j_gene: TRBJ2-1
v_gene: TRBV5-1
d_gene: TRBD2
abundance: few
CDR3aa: CASSPSAISGGGNEQFF
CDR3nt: TGCGCCAGCAGCCCCTCCGCGATAAGCGGGGGAGGGAATGAGCAGTTCTTC

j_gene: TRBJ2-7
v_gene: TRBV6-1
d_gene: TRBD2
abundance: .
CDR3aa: CASSPTAGTTHEQYF
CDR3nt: TGTGCCAGCAGTCCTACCGCTGGGACTACCCACGAGCAGTACTTC

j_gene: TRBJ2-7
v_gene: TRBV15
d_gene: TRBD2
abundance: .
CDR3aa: CGSLAESSYEQYF
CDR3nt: TGTGGTTCTCTAGCGGAAAGCTCCTACGAGCAGTACTTC

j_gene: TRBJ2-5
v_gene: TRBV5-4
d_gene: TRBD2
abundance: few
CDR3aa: CASSLDLTSGRRTQYF
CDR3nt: TGTGCCAGCAGCTTAGACCTTACTAGCGGGAGGCGGACCCAGTACTTC

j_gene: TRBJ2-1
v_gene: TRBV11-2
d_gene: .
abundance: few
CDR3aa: CASSRNRDNNEQFF
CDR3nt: TGTGCCAGCAGCCGCAACCGGGACAACAATGAGCAGTTCTTC

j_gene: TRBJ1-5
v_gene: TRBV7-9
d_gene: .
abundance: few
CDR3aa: CASSSEVGGQPQHF
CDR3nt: TGTGCCAGCAGCTCAGAGGTGGGAGGTCAGCCCCAGCATTTT

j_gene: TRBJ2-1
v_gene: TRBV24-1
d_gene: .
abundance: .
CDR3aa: CATSLRQDSSRGEQFF
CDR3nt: TGTGCCACCAGTCTCCGGCAGGACAGCTCGCGGGGTGAGCAGTTCTTC

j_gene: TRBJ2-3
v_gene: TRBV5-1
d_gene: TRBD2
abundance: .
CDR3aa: CASSLEDVTGLSPHRQYF
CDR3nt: TGCGCCAGCAGCTTGGAGGACGTCACGGGACTATCCCCCCATCGGCAGTATTTT

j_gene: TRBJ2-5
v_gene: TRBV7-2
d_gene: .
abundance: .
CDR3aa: CASGGAPKTQYF
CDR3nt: TGTGCCAGCGGAGGGGCGCCGAAGACCCAGTACTTC

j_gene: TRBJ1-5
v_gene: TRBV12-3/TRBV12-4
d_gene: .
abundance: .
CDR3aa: CASTFVTGLPQPQHF
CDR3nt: TGTGCCAGCACCTTTGTAACGGGGCTCCCCCAGCCCCAGCATTTT

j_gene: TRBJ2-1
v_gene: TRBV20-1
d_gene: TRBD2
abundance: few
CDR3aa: CSAAKRGGHNEQFF
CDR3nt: TGCAGTGCAGCTAAGCGGGGGGGTCACAATGAGCAGTTCTTC

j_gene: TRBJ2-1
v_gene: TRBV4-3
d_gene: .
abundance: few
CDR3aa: CASSHTESSYNEQFF
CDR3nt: TGCGCCAGCAGCCACACAGAGAGCTCCTACAATGAGCAGTTCTTC